The sequence of this T cell receptor beta chain was determined in a study of T-cell memory formation after mild COVID-19 (dated by TCRdb to about 2021). About the full investigation: TCR sequence clusters from the two donors were found to be largely donor specific. The cohort comprised two young, previously healthy adult volunteers, one female and one male. In two donors, T-cell clones that expanded and contracted after mild COVID-19 were followed by sequencing TCRalpha and TCRbeta repertoires longitudinally.

Comment on this clonotype: No cognate antigen has been identified for it. Base qualities are missing; no much larger clone stands one base away.

Broad study findings and their caveats: Clones contracting from day 15 to 85 had balanced CD4/CD8 phenotypes, while a second wave expanding from day 15 to 37 was biased towards CD4+. The study covered only a couple of mild cases, and larger cohorts including severe cases with pre-infection samples were considered necessary. The second-wave clones that peaked on day 37 were not confirmed to be SARS-CoV-2 specific. Contracting CD4+ clones were located mainly in the CM and EM memory subsets, whereas CD8+ clones were found to be enriched in EMRA. The detection of some responding clones in pre-infection memory suggests that pre-existing cross-reactive memory T cells joined the SARS-CoV-2 response.

PBMCs were isolated by Ficoll-Paque density gradient centrifugation. TCRdb records Illumina NovaSeq 6000 as the sequencer. Using 5'RACE with constant-segment primers, TCRalpha and TCRbeta cDNA libraries were constructed, with sample barcodes and unique molecular identifiers added in the process. Trizol reagent was used to extract RNA from every sample. Library amplification was performed in two PCR steps, and a second sample barcode and Illumina TruSeq adapters were introduced in the second step. Libraries were sequenced on an Illumina NovaSeq with 2 x 150 bp paired-end reads. The study's processing was this. Reads were demultiplexed and collapsed into UMI-guided consensus sequences with migec v1.2.7. Using mixcr v2.1.11, the UMI consensuses were aligned to TRA and TRB V and J templates and assembled into clonotypes. A clonotype was counted as expanded or contracted only when both edgeR and NoisET called the clonotype significant, with the noise models trained on biological replicates. For edgeR calls, a false discovery rate-adjusted p below 0.01 and a log2 fold-change threshold of 1 were applied. As an exploratory analysis of dynamics, max-normalized trajectories of the 1000 most abundant clonotypes were examined by PCA with hierarchical clustering. Each responding clone was given a CD4 or CD8 phenotype based on the CD4+ and CD8+ repertoires, which had been sequenced separately. The raw public reads went through TCRdb reprocessing: fastp at Q25, MiXCR clone calling, in-frame beta chains kept. Each CDR3 protein gets just one entry, which takes the most common genes and DNA from the rows behind it. TCRdb's processing, not the authors' own work, is the source of the V and J calls. The sample data list around 410,000 distinct CDR3 sequences, and 23% of these were observed just once. The top ten hold about an eighth of the sample.

Including the terminal cysteine and phenylalanine, the CDR3 comprises 16 residues. Just the 48-base CDR3 DNA is kept, in frame starting at base 1. CDR1 and CDR2, per the germline V gene (reference sequence), are LGHDT and YNNKEL. Clipping removes 2 bases from V and 6 bases from J, with 9 as the unmatched junction base count. The receptor's source is an adult woman who had mild COVID-19 (a few samples of this study predate the infection). The sample titles of this study are shuffled in the database, so cell type and time point are left out; the donor was told from shared clones. The sequence joins TRBV3-1 to TRBJ2-1; 8 nucleotides in the junction match TRBD2. Specimen: PBMCs or a T cell subset sorted from them (not recorded which). The CDR3 protein: CASSQTGTSKTNEQFF. The bases are TGTGCCAGCAGCCAAACCGGGACTAGTAAGACCAATGAGCAGTTCTTC.